This TCR beta chain was identified during a study of blood T cell repertoires in COVID-19. This clone occurred a few times. Participants came from roughly 25 US areas, aged roughly 18 to 100 years. TCRdb keeps only in-frame clones here, not all; method: immunoSEQ multiplex PCR. This sample has 200,000 to 250,000 clones, with 80% to 95% found just once. CDR1 and CDR2 (germline): ENHRY, SYGVKD. V lost 2 bases to trimming and J lost 6 bases, with 11 bases between them. The CDR3 is 13 residues long. Sequencing was carried out using PBMCs or T cells enriched from blood (not recorded which). The sequence was obtained from a woman between 18 and 29 years old who had recovered from COVID-19. This sequence joins TRBV10-3 and TRBJ2-7, with a weak D call TRBD1 (6 bases). In DNA, the CDR3 is TGTGCCATCAGTGAGACAGGGTCGAGCGAGCAGTACTTC. The encoded protein is CAISETGSSEQYF.